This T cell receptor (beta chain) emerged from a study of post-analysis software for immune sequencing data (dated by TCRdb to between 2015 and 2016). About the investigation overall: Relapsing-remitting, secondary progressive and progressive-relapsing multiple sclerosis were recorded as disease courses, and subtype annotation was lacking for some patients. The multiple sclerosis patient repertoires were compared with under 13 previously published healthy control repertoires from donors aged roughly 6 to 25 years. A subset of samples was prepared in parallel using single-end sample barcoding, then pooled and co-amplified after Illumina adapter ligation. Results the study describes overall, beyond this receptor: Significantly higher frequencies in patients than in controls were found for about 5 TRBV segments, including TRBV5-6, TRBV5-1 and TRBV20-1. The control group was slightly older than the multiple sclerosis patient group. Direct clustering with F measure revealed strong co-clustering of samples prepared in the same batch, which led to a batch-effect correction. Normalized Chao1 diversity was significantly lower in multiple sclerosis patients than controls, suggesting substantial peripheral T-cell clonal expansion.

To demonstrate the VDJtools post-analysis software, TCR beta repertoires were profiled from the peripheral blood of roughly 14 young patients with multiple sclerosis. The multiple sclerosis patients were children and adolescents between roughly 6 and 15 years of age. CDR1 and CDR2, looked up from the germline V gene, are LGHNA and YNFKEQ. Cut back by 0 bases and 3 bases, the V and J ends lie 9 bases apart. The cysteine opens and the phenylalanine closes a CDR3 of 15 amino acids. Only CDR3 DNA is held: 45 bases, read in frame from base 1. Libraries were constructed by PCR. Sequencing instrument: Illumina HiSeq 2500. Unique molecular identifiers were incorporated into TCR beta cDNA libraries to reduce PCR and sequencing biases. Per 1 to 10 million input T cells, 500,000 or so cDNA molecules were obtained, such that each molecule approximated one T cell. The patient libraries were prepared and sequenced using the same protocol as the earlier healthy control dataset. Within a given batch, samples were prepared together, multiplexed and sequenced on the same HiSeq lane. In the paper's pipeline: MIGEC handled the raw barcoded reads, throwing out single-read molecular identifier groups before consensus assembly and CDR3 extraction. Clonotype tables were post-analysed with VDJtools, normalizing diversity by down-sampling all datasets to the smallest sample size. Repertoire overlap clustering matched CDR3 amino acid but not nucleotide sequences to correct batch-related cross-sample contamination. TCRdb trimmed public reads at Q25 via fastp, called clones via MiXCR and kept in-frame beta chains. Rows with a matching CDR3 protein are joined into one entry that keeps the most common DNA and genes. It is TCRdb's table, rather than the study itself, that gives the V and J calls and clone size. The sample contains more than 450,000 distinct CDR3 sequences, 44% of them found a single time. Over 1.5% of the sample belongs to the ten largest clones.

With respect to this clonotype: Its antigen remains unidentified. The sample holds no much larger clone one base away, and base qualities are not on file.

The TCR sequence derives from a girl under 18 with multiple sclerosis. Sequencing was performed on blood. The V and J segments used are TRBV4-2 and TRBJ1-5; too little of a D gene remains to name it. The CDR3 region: CASSQEEGINQPQHF. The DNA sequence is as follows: TGTGCCAGCAGCCAAGAGGAAGGGATCAATCAGCCCCAGCATTTT.